Below are 8 T cell receptor beta chains sequenced from a single sample in a study of prognosis after radiotherapy for stage I lung cancer. The authors amplified TCR beta CDR3 from genomic DNA using two-round multiplex PCR. The first round of PCR was done with primers that matched each TRBV and TRBJ gene. TCRdb re-called the multiplex PCR reads with MiXCR, one entry per CDR3 protein. This sample has around 59,000 distinct CDR3 sequences, with about 25% found just once. Sample: PBMCs, taken before or after stereotactic body radiation therapy (not recorded which). The receptors were sampled from a donor aged 50 or older with non-small cell lung cancer.

In the case of this clonotype: A far larger clone differs by one base, so this is likely a read error. The chain uses TRBV6-5 and TRBJ2-1, with a tentative D call TRBD2 (7 bases). Germline CDR1 reads MNHEY; CDR2 reads SVGAGI. The CDR3 contains 18 residues. The V and J ends lost 10 bases and 8 bases respectively, with 33 bases between them. Written as DNA, the CDR3 is TGTGCCACCAGCTTCACTCGGGGAGGGGGGACGGTACTCTATGAGCAGTTCTTC. As protein: CATSFTRGGGTVLYEQFF.

Ten or more counts support this clonotype. The J gene is TRBJ1-1, the V gene TRBV7-6, with a weak D call TRBD1 (5 bases). Germline values: CDR1 SGHVS, CDR2 FNYEAQ. The CDR3 runs 15 residues. V lost 5 bases to trimming and J lost 2 bases, with 15 bases between them. Here the CDR3 reads CASSPYATANTEAFF. The CDR3, as DNA: TGTGCCAGCAGCCCTTACGCGACAGCCAACACTGAAGCTTTCTTT.

J is TRBJ1-1 and V is TRBV28; D remains unclear. Germline V gives CDR1 MDHEN, CDR2 SYDVKM. The CDR3 is made up of 15 amino acids. V was shortened by 8 bases and J by 0 bases, with 16 bases between the two germline ends. DNA of the CDR3: TGTGCCAGCCCGCCCCAGCAGTTGGTGAACACTGAAGCTTTCTTT. Translation gives CASPPQQLVNTEAFF.

This clonotype was counted at least ten times. J is TRBJ1-2 and V is TRBV7-9; TRBD1 agrees at 9 bases. With 3 bases clipped from V and 0 bases from J, the junction kept 2 bases outside the gene matches. Germline V gene lookup returns CDR1 SEHNR and CDR2 FQNEAQ (reference sequence). The CDR3 length is 15 residues. The chain's CDR3 is CASSFTGGSNYGYTF. The CDR3 region has the DNA TGTGCCAGCAGCTTTACAGGGGGCTCTAACTATGGCTACACCTTC.

A remark on this clonotype: At one end, the junction sequence differs from germline, possibly due to a read error. The J gene is TRBJ1-6, the V gene TRBV5-1, with a possible D match to TRBD1 (5 bases). The CDR3 runs 17 residues. Germline V gives CDR1 SGHRS, CDR2 YFSETQ. The CDR3 coding sequence is TGCGCCAGCAGACAAGGGACGCCGAGCTCCTATAATTCACCCATCAACTTT. Translating it yields CASRQGTPSSYNSPINF. Supplemented by reference TRBV5-1 and TRBJ1-6, the full variable domain reads KAGVTQTPRYLIKTRGQQVTLSCSPISGHRSVSWYQQTPGQGLQFLFEYFSETQRNKGNFPGRFSGRQFSNSRSEMNVSTLELGDSALYLCASRQGTPSSYNSPINFGNGTRLTVT.

This clonotype was seen once. A clone one base away is much larger, so this may be a read error. DNA for the CDR3: TGTGCCAGCAGCCAAGAAGTCGGTTATGAAGCTTTCTTT. Translated: CASSQEVGYEAFF. V usage is TRBV3-1 and J usage is TRBJ1-1; D unclear. Looked up from germline, CDR1 is LGHDT and CDR2 is YNNKEL (reference sequence). There are 13 residues in the CDR3. Trimming took off 0 bases at V and 7 bases at J, with 9 bases between the two ends.

This clonotype showed up many times. J is TRBJ1-2 and V is TRBV3-1, with 8 bases identical to TRBD1. Germline CDR1 and CDR2: LGHDT and YNNKEL (reference sequence). V gave up 0 bases and J gave up 4 bases; unmatched junction bases: 4. The CDR3 totals 15 residues. CDR3 region: CASSQDPTGVYGYTF. CDR3 bases: TGTGCCAGCAGCCAAGACCCGACAGGGGTCTATGGCTACACCTTC. Full variable domain (missing parts from reference TRBV3-1 and TRBJ1-2): DTAVSQTPKYLVTQMGNDKSIKCEQNLGHDTMYWYKQDSKKFLKIMFSYNNKELIINETVPNRFSPKSPDKAHLNLHINSLELGDSAVYFCASSQDPTGVYGYTFGSGTRLTVV.

This clonotype was observed many times. The V and J genes are TRBV30 and TRBJ2-7, with D possibly TRBD2 on 6 matching bases. Germline V gene lookup returns CDR1 GTSNPN and CDR2 SVGIG (reference sequence). Trimming shortened V by 3 bases and J by 7 bases, and 13 bases separated the two germline ends. The CDR3 spans 12 residues. The CDR3 sequence: CAWRRGPGEQYF. The CDR3, as DNA: TGTGCCTGGAGGCGGGGTCCGGGTGAGCAGTACTTC.